This T cell receptor (beta chain) comes out of a study of blood T cell repertoires in COVID-19. Here immunoSEQ multiplex PCR was the method, and the copy in TCRdb shows in-frame clones only, minus some. The repertoire holds approximately 260,000 clones, with less than 90% as singletons. The table lists this clone with a few counts. V trimming: 5 bases; J trimming: 5 bases; junction bases outside the gene matches: 3. This CDR3 is 13 amino acids long. Germline V gives CDR1 SGHVS, CDR2 FQNEAQ. Sequencing was performed on peripheral blood. The sequence was obtained from a man between 60 and 75 years old who had recovered from COVID-19. The gene calls are TRBV7-8 and TRBJ2-7; 10 positions agree with TRBD1. The chain's CDR3 is CASSAGQGHEQYF. Here the CDR3 DNA reads TGTGCCAGCAGCGCGGGACAGGGGCACGAGCAGTACTTC.